Described below is a single T cell receptor (beta chain) sequence and its context. The data are from a study of blood T cell repertoires in COVID-19. Sequencing was performed with immunoSEQ multiplex PCR; in TCRdb, only in-frame clones are kept and a portion is missing. The sample records 95,000 to 150,000 clones, roughly 87% being singletons. Germline lookup yields CDR1 LNHDA and CDR2 SQIVND (reference sequence). The CDR3 length is 14 residues. V gave up 1 base and J gave up 7 bases, with 13 bases separating them. The chain combines TRBV19 with TRBJ1-2, with D unresolved. The clonotype was recovered from an elderly man with acute or convalescent COVID-19. Sequences were obtained from peripheral blood. DNA for the CDR3: TGTGCCAGTAGTATAGGCCTTAGCTACCTTGGCTACACCTTC. It codes for CASSIGLSYLGYTF.